These 8 T cell receptor beta chains came from one sample sequenced in a study of CD8 T cells in Susac syndrome. Reverse transcription of 0.5 to 1 ug RNA used random hexamers. TCRdb analysed the immunoSEQ multiplex PCR reads with MiXCR anew, one entry per CDR3 protein. The repertoire holds 95,000 to 150,000 distinct CDR3 sequences, with roughly 92% as singletons. The material sequenced was CD4+ T cells from PBMCs. These receptors all come from a human donor in good health.

The chain links TRBV18 to TRBJ2-7; TRBD2 agrees at 7 bases. The CDR3 covers 16 residues. V lost 3 bases and J lost 4; bases outside the gene matches: 12. The germline V gene has CDR1 KGHSH and CDR2 LQKENI. The CDR3 DNA follows: TGTGCCAGCTCACCGGGCTCGGGGGGAAGACTTTACGAGCAGTACTTC. Amino acids: CASSPGSGGRLYEQYF.

This sequence joins TRBV7-9 and TRBJ1-2; tentative D call: TRBD1 (6 bases). V was trimmed by 2 bases and J by 1 base, leaving 11 bases between them. The length of the CDR3 is 15 residues. Germline loops: CDR1 SEHNR, CDR2 FQNEAQ (reference sequence). The CDR3 DNA follows: TGTGCCAGCAGCTTAAGGGACACCCTTAACTATGGCTACACCTTC. Amino acids: CASSLRDTLNYGYTF.

The chain joins TRBV5-1 to TRBJ2-2, with D unclear. The CDR3 has 16 amino acids. Germline values: CDR1 SGHRS, CDR2 YFSETQ. The V gene lost 4 bases and the J gene lost 2 bases, with 15 bases spanning the gap. CDR3: CASSPSLFDNTGELFF. The CDR3 bases are TGCGCCAGCAGCCCGTCCCTCTTTGACAACACCGGGGAGCTGTTTTTT.

The V gene is TRBV29-1, the J gene TRBJ1-1; perhaps TRBD1 as D (5 bases). Trimming left V 7 bases short and J 5 bases short, with 20 bases between. CDR1 is SQVTM, CDR2 ANQGSEA, per germline. This CDR3 contains 14 residues. The CDR3 DNA is TGCAGCGCGGGACGCTTGGGCTTGGGGACTGAAGCTTTCTTT. As protein: CSAGRLGLGTEAFF. The whole variable domain, filled in from reference TRBV29-1 and TRBJ1-1, reads SAVISQKPSRDICQRGTSLTIQCQVDSQVTMMFWYRQQPGQSLTLIATANQGSEATYESGFVIDKFPISRPNLTFSTLTVSNMSPEDSSIYLCSAGRLGLGTEAFFGQGTRLTVV.

This clonotype showed up just a few times. This chain joins TRBV6-1 and TRBJ2-5, with 10 positions matching TRBD1. This CDR3 contains 16 residues. From germline, CDR1 is MNHNS and CDR2 SASEGT. J was trimmed by 2 bases and V by 5 bases; bases with no gene match: 8. CDR3 amino acids: CASSLRTGGRQETQYF. CDR3 nucleotide sequence: TGTGCCAGCAGTCTAAGGACAGGGGGAAGACAAGAGACCCAGTACTTC.

The V call is TRBV6-5, the J call TRBJ2-7; D is unresolved. This CDR3 comprises 14 residues. CDR1 and CDR2 (germline): MNHEY, SVGAGI. Trimming left V 0 bases short and J 6 bases short, with 12 bases between. The CDR3 DNA follows: TGTGCCAGCAGTTACTCGGGCACCCCGGGCGAGCAGTACTTC. This codes for CASSYSGTPGEQYF.

The chain is built from TRBV5-1 and TRBJ2-7; 10 bases agree with TRBD1. The CDR3 spans 15 residues. In germline, CDR1 is SGHRS, CDR2 YFSETQ. V gave up 7 bases and J gave up 5 bases; unmatched junction bases: 12. The DNA of the CDR3 is TGCGCCAGCCAAGGTACCGGGACAGGGGACCACGAGCAGTACTTC. Its translation: CASQGTGTGDHEQYF.

The chain uses TRBV3-1 and TRBJ1-2, with D tentatively TRBD1 (6 bases). This CDR3 spans 13 amino acids. The V gene's germline CDR1 is LGHDT and CDR2 YNNKEL (reference sequence). Trimming took 4 bases from V and 7 from J, leaving 13 bases between them. CDR3 amino acids: CASSPEGGRGYTF. DNA of the CDR3: TGTGCCAGCAGCCCCGAGGGGGGCCGTGGCTACACCTTC.